This passage covers 21 T cell receptor beta chains from one sample sequenced in a study of shared clonotypes between healthy human individuals. The assay was immunoSEQ multiplex PCR, and TCRdb's table has in-frame clones only and misses some. Of roughly 1,600,000 clones in the sample, about 98.5% were seen once. Specimen: naive CD4+ T cells sorted from blood. As for subset: CD45RA+ positively selected. The receptors were gathered from a young man in good health.

The J gene is TRBJ1-2, the V gene TRBV18; the D is unclear. CDR3 size: 15 residues. Germline V gene data show CDR1 as KGHSH and CDR2 as LQKENI. Trimming cost V 0 bases and J 0 bases, with 8 bases left between them. CDR3: CASSPPGWSNYGYTF. CDR3 sequence (DNA): TGTGCCAGCTCACCACCGGGGTGGTCTAACTATGGCTACACCTTC.

The rearrangement links TRBV29-1 to TRBJ2-1, with TRBD1 matching over 8 bases. The CDR3 sequence is 16 residues long. Germline V gene sequence: CDR1 SQVTM, CDR2 ANQGSEA. Trimming cost V 5 bases and J 3 bases; bases outside gene matches: 12. CDR3 loop: CSVPRPAGTGYNEQFF. The CDR3 DNA follows: TGCAGCGTTCCACGCCCCGCCGGGACAGGCTACAATGAGCAGTTCTTC.

The rearrangement joins TRBV14 to TRBJ2-1, with 15 bases lining up with TRBD2. J was trimmed by 4 bases and V by 3 bases; bases with no gene match: 10. This CDR3 has 19 amino acids. The germline CDR1 and CDR2 sequences are SGHDN and FVKESK. CDR3 region: CASSHLGLAGGIFYNEQFF. CDR3 sequence (DNA): TGTGCCAGCAGCCACCTAGGACTAGCGGGAGGGATATTTTACAATGAGCAGTTCTTC.

As DNA, the CDR3 is TGTGCCAGCAGCTTAATAGCGGGGATGAACACCGGGGAGCTGTTTTTT. Translation gives CASSLIAGMNTGELFF. This chain connects TRBV7-3 to TRBJ2-2, with 8 bases fitting TRBD2. The CDR3 sequence is 16 residues long. The germline gives CDR1 SGHTA, CDR2 FQGTGA. With 1 base clipped from V and 1 base from J, the junction kept 2 bases outside the gene matches. Variable domain in full (rest from reference TRBV7-3 and TRBJ2-2): GAGVSQTPSNKVTEKGKYVELRCDPISGHTALYWYRQSLGQGPEFLIYFQGTGAADDSGLPNDRFFAVRPEGSVSTLKIQRTERGDSAVYLCASSLIAGMNTGELFFGEGSRLTVL.

The CDR3, as DNA: TGCGCCAGCGGTATAGCGGGAAACACCGGGGAGCTGTTTTTT. Protein: CASGIAGNTGELFF. The gene calls are TRBV5-1 and TRBJ2-2, with 8 bases aligning to TRBD2. V was clipped by 7 bases and J by 2 bases; unmatched bases: 4. Per the germline V gene, CDR1 is SGHRS and CDR2 is YFSETQ. The length of the CDR3 is 14 residues. The variable domain in full, completed from reference TRBV5-1 and TRBJ2-2, reads KAGVTQTPRYLIKTRGQQVTLSCSPISGHRSVSWYQQTPGQGLQFLFEYFSETQRNKGNFPGRFSGRQFSNSRSEMNVSTLELGDSALYLCASGIAGNTGELFFGEGSRLTVL.

This chain links TRBV7-9 with TRBJ2-3; D gene ambiguous. Germline values: CDR1 SEHNR, CDR2 FQNEAQ (reference sequence). V was shortened by 5 bases and J by 7 bases, with 16 bases between the two germline ends. CDR3 length: 14 amino acids. In nucleotides, the CDR3 is TGTGCCAGCAGCCCAGGAGATACTCGCCATACGCAGTATTTT. It yields the protein CASSPGDTRHTQYF.

The chain links TRBV27 to TRBJ2-5; TRBD1 might be the D (5 bases). Trimming pared 4 bases from V and 13 bases from J, leaving 19 bases between. The CDR3 is 13 residues long. CDR1 and CDR2 from the germline V gene are MNHEY and SMNVEV (reference sequence). This chain's CDR3 is CASSYESIDSRYF. The CDR3 DNA reads TGTGCCAGCAGTTACGAGAGCATTGACAGTAGGTACTTC.

In nucleotides, the CDR3 is TGTGCCAGTAGTATCCCCGGTTGGACCATATATTTT. Translating gives CASSIPGWTIYF. V gene TRBV19 combines with J gene TRBJ1-3; no clear D. Between the trimmed V and J ends, which lost 3 bases and 10 bases, there was a span of 10 bases. The CDR3 is 12 residues long. Germline V gives CDR1 LNHDA, CDR2 SQIVND (reference sequence).

The gene calls are TRBV2 and TRBJ2-5, with no clear D. V lost 3 bases to trimming and J lost 3 bases, with 5 bases between them. Germline V gene lookup returns CDR1 SNHLY and CDR2 FYNNEI. The CDR3 length is 12 residues. The CDR3 region has the DNA TGTGCCAGCAGTGATCTTAAAGAGACCCAGTACTTC. Translated: CASSDLKETQYF.

The chain has TRBV11-3 and TRBJ2-2; no clear D. CDR3 length equals 11 residues. Germline CDR1 and CDR2: SGHNT and YENEEA. The V and J ends lost 1 base and 13 bases respectively, with 7 bases between them. CDR3 bases: TGTGCCAGCAGCTTAGGTGGGCGGCTGTTTTTT. It specifies CASSLGGRLFF.

V and J are TRBV19 and TRBJ2-1, with 11 bases lining up with TRBD2. CDR3 length: 15 amino acids. J lost 5 bases, V lost 8 bases, and 8 bases had no gene match. CDR1 is LNHDA, CDR2 SQIVND, per germline (reference sequence). DNA of the CDR3: TGTGCCAGTCGAACACTAGCGGGAGAGAACAATGAGCAGTTCTTC. The encoded protein is CASRTLAGENNEQFF. The full variable domain, rest sourced from reference TRBV19 and TRBJ2-1, is DGGITQSPKYLFRKEGQNVTLSCEQNLNHDAMYWYRQDPGQGLRLIYYSQIVNDFQKGDIAEGYSVSREKKESFPLTVTSAQKNPTAFYLCASRTLAGENNEQFFGPGTRLTVL.

The count of this clone is one. The rearrangement joins TRBV9 to TRBJ1-2; 8 bases fit TRBD1. Trimming took 0 bases from V and 7 from J; bases not matched to a gene: 8. Germline-derived CDR1 and CDR2 are SGDLS and YYNGEE. This CDR3 has 15 residues. CDR3 protein: CASSVEQGAHGGYTF. CDR3 bases: TGTGCCAGCAGCGTAGAGCAGGGGGCGCACGGTGGCTACACCTTC.

V usage is TRBV6-4 and J usage is TRBJ2-7; D is unresolved. V shed 6 bases and J shed 0 bases, with 18 bases lying between them. The CDR3 is 16 residues long. From germline, CDR1 is MRHNA and CDR2 SNTAGT. The CDR3 spells CASSDRLLRSSYEQYF. Here the CDR3 DNA reads TGTGCCAGCAGCGATCGACTCCTTCGAAGCTCCTACGAGCAGTACTTC.

The gene calls are TRBV29-1 and TRBJ2-1; 9 bases are a match to TRBD2. The V gene's germline CDR1 is SQVTM and CDR2 ANQGSEA. CDR3 length equals 19 residues. V lost 5 bases, J lost 1 base, and 18 bases stayed unmatched. The CDR3 here is CSVLSWVAGGSRSYNEQFF. The CDR3 DNA reads TGCAGCGTTCTCAGCTGGGTGGCGGGAGGGAGTAGGTCCTACAATGAGCAGTTCTTC.

V usage is TRBV10-1 and J usage is TRBJ2-7; 7 bases line up with TRBD1. V shed 2 bases and J 1 base; nucleotides not matched to a gene: 2. Germline V gene data show CDR1 as WNHNN and CDR2 as SYGVQD (reference sequence). This CDR3 is 14 amino acids long. As DNA, the CDR3 is TGCGCCAGCAGTGAGACAGGGGCGTCCTACGAGCAGTACTTC. Encoded protein: CASSETGASYEQYF.

This clone has only one observation. This chain joins TRBV6-5 and TRBJ1-3; weak D call: TRBD1 (6 bases). Trimming shortened V by 0 bases and J by 3 bases, and 9 bases separated the two germline ends. CDR1 and CDR2 from the germline V gene are MNHEY and SVGAGI. The CDR3 contains 15 residues. In nucleotides, the CDR3 is TGTGCCAGCAGTTACTCTTGGACAGATGGAAACACCATATATTTT. Protein sequence: CASSYSWTDGNTIYF.

The chain combines TRBV5-5 with TRBJ2-1; 8 bases align to TRBD1. The CDR3 extends over 15 amino acids. Germline V CDR1 and CDR2: SGHKS, YYEKEE (reference sequence). V lost 0 bases to trimming and J lost 4 bases; unmatched junction nucleotides: 3. This chain's CDR3 is CASSLGGQVYNEQFF. As DNA, the CDR3 is TGTGCCAGCAGCTTGGGGGGACAGGTATACAATGAGCAGTTCTTC.

The V gene is TRBV5-6, the J gene TRBJ2-3; D is unresolved. The CDR3 runs 15 residues. Trimming stripped 3 bases from V and 4 bases from J, with 15 bases between. CDR1 is SGHDT, CDR2 YYEEEE, per germline. CDR3 nucleotides: TGTGCCAGCAGCTCCCGACAAGGGTGGGCAGATACGCAGTATTTT. Protein: CASSSRQGWADTQYF.

This clone was counted a single time. V and J are TRBV18 and TRBJ2-7; TRBD2 matches at 9 bases. From germline, CDR1 is KGHSH and CDR2 LQKENI. This CDR3 has 16 residues. The V segment lost 0 bases and the J segment 3 bases; nucleotides outside the gene matches: 6. The CDR3 DNA reads TGTGCCAGCTCACCACCGGGACTAGCTCGGAGCTACGAGCAGTACTTC. It specifies CASSPPGLARSYEQYF.

This chain joins TRBV18 and TRBJ2-1, with a possible D match to TRBD1 (6 bases). CDR1 and CDR2 from the germline V gene are KGHSH and LQKENI. This CDR3 has 14 amino acids. The V end was cut by 6 bases, the J end by 2 bases, with 11 bases between. The CDR3 loop is CASSRDNTYNEQFF. The DNA of the CDR3 is TGTGCCAGCTCGAGGGACAACACCTACAATGAGCAGTTCTTC. The full variable domain, rest sourced from reference TRBV18 and TRBJ2-1, is NAGVMQNPRHLVRRRGQEARLRCSPMKGHSHVYWYRQLPEEGLKFMVYLQKENIIDESGMPKERFSAEFPKEGPSILRIQQVVRGDSAAYFCASSRDNTYNEQFFGPGTRLTVL.

CDR3 loop: CASSPPGLDRGNQPQHF. CDR3 coding DNA: TGTGCCAGCTCACCACCTGGTCTGGACAGAGGCAATCAGCCCCAGCATTTT. The V and J genes are TRBV18 and TRBJ1-5; tentatively, D is TRBD1 (6 bases). Per germline, CDR1 KGHSH and CDR2 LQKENI. There are 17 residues in the CDR3. V was shortened by 0 bases and J by 2 bases, with 14 bases between the two germline ends.